The sample holds many counts of the clone carrying this T cell receptor beta chain. These data originate in a study of T cells in Graves' hyperthyroidism and ophthalmopathy. Whole-study context: Peripheral blood was secured at the point of initial diagnosis, before any treatment.

RNA transcripts yielded amplified TCR beta CDR3 regions. The HTBI primer set was used in a first-round RT-PCR of the TCR CDR3. TCRdb fed the multiplex PCR reads into MiXCR, producing one record per CDR3 protein. The table shows roughly 700,000 distinct CDR3 sequences, with about a third occurring only once. CDR3 length: 11 amino acids. Germline values: CDR1 ENHRY, CDR2 SYGVKD. Trimming removed 8 bases from V and 7 bases from J, with 8 bases in between. The TCR was taken from a woman aged 40-49 years with Graves' hyperthyroidism. The sequencing input was blood. The rearrangement joins TRBV10-3 to TRBJ2-2, with D maybe TRBD1 (6 bases). CDR3 sequence reads: CAILQGGELFF. CDR3 nucleotide sequence: TGTGCCATCCTACAGGGCGGGGAGCTGTTTTTT.